Each of the 10 T cell receptor beta chains below was sequenced from the same sample in a study of liver allograft versus peripheral blood T cells. Study at large: Graft-liver T cell receptor repertoires were compared against recipient peripheral blood repertoires.

Each CDR3 protein is one row after TCRdb ran MiXCR on the reads. The table shows over a thousand distinct CDR3 sequences, with about 16% occurring only once. The origin of the receptors is a human patient who had a liver transplant. Some T cells may have come from the graft donor.

In this sample, this clonotype is large. The chain combines TRBV29-1 with TRBJ2-1; D tentatively fits TRBD1 or TRBD2 (7 bases each). Germline V gene data show CDR1 as SQVTM and CDR2 as ANQGSEA. The CDR3 contains 16 residues. Between the trimmed V and J ends, which lost 5 bases and 4 bases, there was a span of 21 bases. This chain's CDR3 is CSVNKGGGSGYNEQFF. CDR3 DNA sequence: TGCAGCGTTAATAAAGGGGGCGGGAGTGGGTACAATGAGCAGTTCTTC.

This clonotype was counted once. The chain joins TRBV27 to TRBJ2-1, with 7 positions matching TRBD2. J lost 0 bases, V lost 5 bases, and 7 bases had no gene match. This CDR3 is 16 amino acids long. The germline CDR1 and CDR2 sequences are MNHEY and SMNVEV (reference sequence). CDR3 DNA sequence: TGTGCCAGCAGTAAAGTGCGGGGGAGCTCCTACAATGAGCAGTTCTTC. Its protein product is CASSKVRGSSYNEQFF.

By share, this clonotype counts as large (0.1 to 1%). This chain links TRBV19 with TRBJ2-1, with 8 bases lining up with TRBD2. This CDR3 is 14 amino acids long. Trimming removed 10 bases from V and 6 bases from J; junction bases left unmatched: 11. CDR1 and CDR2 from the germline V gene are LNHDA and SQIVND (reference sequence). CDR3 amino acids: CATGGLDLSNEQFF. CDR3 DNA sequence: TGTGCCACTGGGGGACTAGATCTAAGCAATGAGCAGTTCTTC.

By frequency in the sample, this clonotype is medium-sized (0.01 to 0.1%). This sequence joins TRBV7-2 and TRBJ1-4, with D unresolved. V was cut by 3 bases and J by 5 bases, with 7 bases left in between. From germline, CDR1 is SGHTA and CDR2 FQGNSA. The CDR3 loop spans 13 amino acids. The CDR3 coding sequence is TGTGCCAGCAGCTTTAGCCTCAATGAAAAACTGTTTTTT. Its translation is CASSFSLNEKLFF.

This clonotype is medium-sized by share. The genes are TRBV28 and TRBJ2-1, with D perhaps assigned TRBD1 or TRBD2 (5 bases each). V was cut by 10 bases and J by 5 bases, with 24 bases left in between. Per the germline V gene, CDR1 is MDHEN and CDR2 is SYDVKM. The CDR3 consists of 16 residues. This CDR3 reads CATQPRRGGADNEQFF. The CDR3, as DNA: TGTGCCACCCAACCGCGCCGGGGCGGAGCTGACAATGAGCAGTTCTTC.

This rearrangement joins TRBV3-1 to TRBJ2-7; 12 bases map to TRBD2. Per the germline V gene, CDR1 is LGHDT and CDR2 is YNNKEL (reference sequence). The CDR3 length is 14 residues. The J segment lost 3 bases and the V segment lost 4 bases, leaving 1 base of the junction unmatched. CDR3 nucleotides: TGTGCCAGCAGCCGGGGACTAGCGGGCTACGAGCAGTACTTC. It codes for CASSRGLAGYEQYF.

By sample share, this clonotype is medium-sized. The chain is built from TRBV5-6 and TRBJ2-1; D unclear. Germline assignment: CDR1 SGHDT and CDR2 YYEEEE. The CDR3 covers 12 residues. Trimming shortened V by 4 bases and J by 10 bases, and 12 bases separated the two germline ends. The CDR3 nucleotides are TGTGCCAGCAGCCTCCTTAAAGTGGAGCAGTTCTTC. It is translated as CASSLLKVEQFF.

The chain couples TRBV24-1 to TRBJ2-2; 9 nucleotides line up with TRBD1. Unmatched junction bases numbered 3, after V lost 4 bases and J lost 1 base. Germline CDR1 and CDR2: KGHDR and SFDVKD. The CDR3 is made up of 16 amino acids. Written as DNA, the CDR3 is TGTGCCACCAGTGAGCGACAGGGGGTGAACACCGGGGAGCTGTTTTTT. It translates to CATSERQGVNTGELFF.

This clonotype has a count of ten or more. This rearrangement joins TRBV30 to TRBJ2-3; a possible D gene is TRBD2 (5 bases). The CDR3 runs 14 residues. Trimming shortened V by 2 bases and J by 4 bases, and 13 bases separated the two germline ends. Germline V gene data show CDR1 as GTSNPN and CDR2 as SVGIG (reference sequence). CDR3 loop: CAWSPSARADTQYF. The CDR3 bases are TGTGCCTGGAGTCCCAGCGCGAGGGCAGATACGCAGTATTTT.

V usage is TRBV19 and J usage is TRBJ1-4; 9 bases fit TRBD1. The V gene's germline CDR1 is LNHDA and CDR2 SQIVND (reference sequence). J lost 3 bases, V lost 5 bases, and 13 bases had no gene match. This CDR3 has 18 residues. The CDR3 here is CASSSPPGQGFANEKLFF. The CDR3 nucleotides read TGTGCCAGTAGTTCCCCACCGGGACAGGGATTTGCTAATGAAAAACTGTTTTTT.